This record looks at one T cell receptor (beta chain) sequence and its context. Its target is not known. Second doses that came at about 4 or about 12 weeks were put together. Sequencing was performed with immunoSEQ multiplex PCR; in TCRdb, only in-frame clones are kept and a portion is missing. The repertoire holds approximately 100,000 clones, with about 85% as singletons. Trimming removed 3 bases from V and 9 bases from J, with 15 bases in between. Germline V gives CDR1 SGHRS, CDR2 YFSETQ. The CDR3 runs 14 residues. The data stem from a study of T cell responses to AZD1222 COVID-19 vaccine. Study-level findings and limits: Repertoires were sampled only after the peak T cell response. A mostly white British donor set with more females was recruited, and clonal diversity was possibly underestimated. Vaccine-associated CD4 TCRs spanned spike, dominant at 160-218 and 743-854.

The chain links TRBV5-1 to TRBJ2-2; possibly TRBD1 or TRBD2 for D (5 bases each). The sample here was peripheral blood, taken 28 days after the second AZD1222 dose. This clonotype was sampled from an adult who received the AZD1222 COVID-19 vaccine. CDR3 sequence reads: CASSSIGGTRELFF. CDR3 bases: TGCGCCAGCAGCTCGATTGGGGGTACCAGGGAGCTGTTTTTT.